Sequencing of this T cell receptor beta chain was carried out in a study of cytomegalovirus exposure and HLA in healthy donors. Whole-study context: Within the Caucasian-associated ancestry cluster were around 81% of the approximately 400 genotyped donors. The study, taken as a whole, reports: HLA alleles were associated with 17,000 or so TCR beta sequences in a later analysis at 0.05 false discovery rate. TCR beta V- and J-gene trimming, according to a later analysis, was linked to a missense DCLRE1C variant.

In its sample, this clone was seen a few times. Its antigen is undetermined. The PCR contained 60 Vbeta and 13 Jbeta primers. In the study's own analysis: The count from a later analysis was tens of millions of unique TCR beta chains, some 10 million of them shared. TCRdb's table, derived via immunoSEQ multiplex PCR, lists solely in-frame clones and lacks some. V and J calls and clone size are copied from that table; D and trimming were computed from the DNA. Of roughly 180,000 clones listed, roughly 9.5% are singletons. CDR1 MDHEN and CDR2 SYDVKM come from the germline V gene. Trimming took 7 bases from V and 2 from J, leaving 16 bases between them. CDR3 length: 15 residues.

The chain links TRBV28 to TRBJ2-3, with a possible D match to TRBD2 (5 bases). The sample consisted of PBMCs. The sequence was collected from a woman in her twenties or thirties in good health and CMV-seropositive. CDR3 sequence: CASTGPGVNTDTQYF. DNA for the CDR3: TGTGCCAGCACCGGCCCCGGGGTTAACACAGATACGCAGTATTTT.